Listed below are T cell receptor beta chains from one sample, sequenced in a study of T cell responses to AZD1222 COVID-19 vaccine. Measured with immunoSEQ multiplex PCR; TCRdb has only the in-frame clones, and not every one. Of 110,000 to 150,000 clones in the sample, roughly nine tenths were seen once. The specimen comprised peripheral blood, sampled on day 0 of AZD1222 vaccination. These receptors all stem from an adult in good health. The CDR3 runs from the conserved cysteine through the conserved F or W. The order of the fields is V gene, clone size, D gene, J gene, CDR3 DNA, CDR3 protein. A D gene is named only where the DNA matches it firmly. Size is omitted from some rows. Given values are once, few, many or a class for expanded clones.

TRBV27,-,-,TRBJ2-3,TGTGCCAGCAGTCCAGGGGGGGGGCCCAGCACAGATACGCAGTATTTT,CASSPGGGPSTDTQYF
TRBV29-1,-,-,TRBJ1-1,TGCAGCGTTGCTCGCGTCATGAACACTGAAGCTTTCTTT,CSVARVMNTEAFF
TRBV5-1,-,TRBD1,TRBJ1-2,TGCGCCAGCAGCTTGGTCGCGACAGGGTATGGCTACACCTTC,CASSLVATGYGYTF
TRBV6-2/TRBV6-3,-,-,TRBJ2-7,TGTGCCAGCACCCCGGGGGCAGTCCGCGAGCAGTACTTC,CASTPGAVREQYF
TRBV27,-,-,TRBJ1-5,TGTGCCAGCAGTACAAAACAGCCAGGAATATATAGCAATCAGCCCCAGCATTTT,CASSTKQPGIYSNQPQHF
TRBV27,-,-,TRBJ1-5,TGTGCCAGCAGTTCCAGGGCGGGAAATCAGCCCCAGCATTTT,CASSSRAGNQPQHF
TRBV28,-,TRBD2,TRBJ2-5,TGTGCCAGCAGTAGGGAGGGCCTAGAGACCCAGTACTTC,CASSREGLETQYF
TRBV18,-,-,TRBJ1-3,TGTGCCAGCTCACCAAGGAGCTCTGGAAACACCATATATTTT,CASSPRSSGNTIYF
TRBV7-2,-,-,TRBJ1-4,TGTGCCAGCAGCTTTAGACAGTCTGAAAAACTGTTTTTT,CASSFRQSEKLFF
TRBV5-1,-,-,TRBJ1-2,TGCGCCAGCAGCGCCGGGGCTGGAGAGAGCGACTACACCTTC,CASSAGAGESDYTF
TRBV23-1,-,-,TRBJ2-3,TGCGCCAGCAGGCCTATTTCTAGCACAGATACGCAGTATTTT,CASRPISSTDTQYF
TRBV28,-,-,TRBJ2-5,TGTGCCAGCAGTTTATACGGTACCCGGACCAAAGAGACCCAGTACTTC,CASSLYGTRTKETQYF
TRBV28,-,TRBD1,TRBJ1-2,TGTGCCAGCAGTTTCCATTACGGCCTCGGGACAGGCATCTATGGCTACACCTTC,CASSFHYGLGTGIYGYTF
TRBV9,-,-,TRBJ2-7,TGTGCCAGCAGCGTAGGCGGGGGCATCGACTCCGAGCAGTACTTC,CASSVGGGIDSEQYF
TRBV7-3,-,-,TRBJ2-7,TGTGCCAGCAGCGATAACTCCTACGAGCAGTACTTC,CASSDNSYEQYF
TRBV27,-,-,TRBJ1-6,TGTGCCAGCAGTTCATCGCTACAGGGCAATTCACCCCTCCACTTT,CASSSSLQGNSPLHF
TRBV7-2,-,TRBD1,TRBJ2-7,TGTGCCAGCAGCTTAGCGACAGGGTTCCTATACGAGCAGTACTTC,CASSLATGFLYEQYF
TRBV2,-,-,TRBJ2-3,TGTGCCAGCTGGGGGGCAGAAAACACAGATACGCAGTATTTT,CASWGAENTDTQYF
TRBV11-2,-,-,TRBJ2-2,TGTGCCAGCAGCTCGACGGACCTGAACACCGGGGAGCTGTTTTTT,CASSSTDLNTGELFF
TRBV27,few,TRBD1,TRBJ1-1,TGTGCCAGCAGGGGACAGGGGTCGAACACTGAAGCTTTCTTT,CASRGQGSNTEAFF
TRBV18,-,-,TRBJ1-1,TGTGCCAGCTTCTCGGGGACGGGAAACACTGAAGCTTTCTTT,CASFSGTGNTEAFF
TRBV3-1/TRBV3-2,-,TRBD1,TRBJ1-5,TGTGCCAGCAGCCAAGATAGAACAGGGGGAGGTCAGCCCCAGCATTTT,CASSQDRTGGGQPQHF
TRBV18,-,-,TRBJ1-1,TGTGCCAGCTCACCGCGGGGGGCCCTGAACACTGAAGCTTTCTTT,CASSPRGALNTEAFF
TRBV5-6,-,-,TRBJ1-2,TGTGCCAGCAGCTTGGGGGGACCTGGCTACACCTTC,CASSLGGPGYTF
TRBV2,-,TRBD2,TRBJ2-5,TGTGCCAGCAGTGGGGGGGGGATCCAGTACTTC,CASSGGGIQYF
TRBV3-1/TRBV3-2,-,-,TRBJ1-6,TGTGCCAGCAGCCAGGGAACAGCAGGTTCACCCCTCCACTTT,CASSQGTAGSPLHF
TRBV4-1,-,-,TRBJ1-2,TGCGCCAGCAGCCATCCATGGGGGGATTATGGCTACACCTTC,CASSHPWGDYGYTF
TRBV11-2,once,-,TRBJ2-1,TGTGCCAGCAGCTTACGCGGGAACTGGAACAATGAGCAGTTCTTC,CASSLRGNWNNEQFF
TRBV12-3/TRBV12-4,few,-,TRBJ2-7,TGTGCCAGCAGTTTACATCCCTACGAGCAGTACTTC,CASSLHPYEQYF
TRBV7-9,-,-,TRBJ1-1,TGTGCTCACGAGGGCACTGAAGCTTTCTTT,CAHEGTEAFF
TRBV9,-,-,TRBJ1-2,TGTGCCAGCAGCGGGGGGACGGGGTATGGCTACACCTTC,CASSGGTGYGYTF
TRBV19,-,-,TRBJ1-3,TGTGCCAGTCGCGGCTACTCTGGAAACACCATATATTTT,CASRGYSGNTIYF